This T cell receptor beta chain was obtained from a study of cytomegalovirus exposure and HLA in healthy donors. PCR amplification relied on 60 Vbeta primers (plus 13 Jbeta primers). TCRdb's copy holds only in-frame clones and misses some; the assay was immunoSEQ multiplex PCR. The repertoire holds around 80,000 clones, roughly 72% seen once, with roughly 9.1% in the top ten. Study outcomes and limitations: Trimming of TCR beta V- and J-genes showed a link, identified in a later analysis, to a missense DCLRE1C variant.

As concerns this clone: The target antigen is unknown.

Per the germline V gene, CDR1 is SEHNR and CDR2 is FQNEAQ (reference sequence). The CDR3 contains 15 residues. The V and J ends lost 3 bases and 6 bases respectively, with 17 bases between them. The TCR originated in a man aged 40-55 years in good health and CMV-seropositive. Sequenced: PBMCs. The V call is TRBV7-9, the J call TRBJ1-1; no reliable D call. CDR3 nucleotides: TGTGCCAGCAGCTTTAGAGAGGCGGCGCGATCTGAAGCTTTCTTT. Translated: CASSFREAARSEAFF.